These 27 T cell receptor beta chains came from one sample sequenced in a study of blood T cell repertoires in COVID-19. Method: immunoSEQ multiplex PCR; TCRdb's copy keeps in-frame clones and lacks some. This sample has about 240,000 clones, with approximately 83% found just once. Sequenced sample: peripheral blood. The source is a woman aged 80 or over with acute or convalescent COVID-19.

This clone was picked up one time. The chain uses TRBV7-9 and TRBJ1-1; 7 bases are a match to TRBD1. Germline CDR1 and CDR2: SEHNR and FQNEAQ (reference sequence). The CDR3 is 13 residues long. Germline trimming cut 6 bases from V and 2 bases from J; bases unmatched to any gene: 3. Here the CDR3 reads CASSPGGNTEAFF. The CDR3 DNA follows: TGTGCCAGCAGTCCAGGGGGTAACACTGAAGCTTTCTTT.

V usage is TRBV19 and J usage is TRBJ1-5, with TRBD1 as a possible D gene (6 bases). The V end was cut by 6 bases, the J end by 2 bases, with 17 bases between. CDR3 size: 16 residues. CDR1 is LNHDA and CDR2 is SQIVND in the germline V gene (reference sequence). The CDR3 reads CASRTQGQGGNQPQHF. In nucleotides, the CDR3 is TGTGCCAGTAGGACACAGGGCCAAGGGGGCAATCAGCCCCAGCATTTT. Combining the CDR3 with reference TRBV19 and TRBJ1-5 gives the whole variable domain DGGITQSPKYLFRKEGQNVTLSCEQNLNHDAMYWYRQDPGQGLRLIYYSQIVNDFQKGDIAEGYSVSREKKESFPLTVTSAQKNPTAFYLCASRTQGQGGNQPQHFGDGTRLSIL.

The CDR3 is CASSLALAGGGTDTQYF. In nucleotides, the CDR3 is TGCGCCAGCAGCTTGGCGTTAGCGGGAGGGGGCACAGATACGCAGTATTTT. The rearrangement uses TRBV5-1 and TRBJ2-3; 11 bases fit TRBD2. The CDR3 contains 17 residues. Germline-derived CDR1 and CDR2 are SGHRS and YFSETQ. Germline trimming cut 0 bases from V and 1 base from J; bases unmatched to any gene: 4.

V gene TRBV5-1 combines with J gene TRBJ2-7; 10 bases are shared with TRBD2. Trimming took 4 bases from V and 9 from J; bases not matched to a gene: 13. This CDR3 is 15 amino acids long. The germline V gene encodes CDR1 SGHRS and CDR2 YFSETQ. The CDR3, as DNA: TGCGCCAGCAGCGCTCTAGCGGGGGACGTTTTCGTGCAGTACTTC. Encoded protein: CASSALAGDVFVQYF.

This chain uses TRBV12-3 or TRBV12-4 with TRBJ1-2; TRBD1 matches at 10 bases. There are 13 residues in the CDR3. The trim removed 6 bases at V and 8 bases at J, leaving 6 bases unmatched. CDR3 in DNA: TGTGCCAGCAGGGGACAGGGGCTGGGCGGCTACACCTTC. Residues: CASRGQGLGGYTF.

This clone appeared once. This rearrangement joins TRBV12-3 or TRBV12-4 to TRBJ2-7; 7 nucleotides align to TRBD1. The CDR3 consists of 13 residues. Germline trimming cut 6 bases from V and 1 base from J; bases unmatched to any gene: 3. CDR3 sequence reads: CASRYRGSYEQYF. The CDR3 region has the DNA TGTGCCAGCAGATACAGGGGATCCTACGAGCAGTACTTC.

The J gene is TRBJ1-2, the V gene TRBV6-5; the match to TRBD1 covers 8 bases. The V and J ends lost 11 bases and 8 bases, in that order; junction bases with no gene match: 13. Germline lookup yields CDR1 MNHEY and CDR2 SVGAGI. This CDR3 comprises 13 residues. The CDR3 DNA is TGTGCCTCAGCTTTAGACAGGGGAAAAGGCTACACCTTC. Residues: CASALDRGKGYTF.

This chain connects TRBV19 to TRBJ1-5, with D perhaps TRBD1 (6 bases). Trimming left V 5 bases short and J 7 bases short, with 12 bases between. Germline V gene lookup returns CDR1 LNHDA and CDR2 SQIVND (reference sequence). There are 13 residues in the CDR3. CDR3 region: CASSSGQAQPQHF. The CDR3 DNA reads as TGTGCCAGTAGTTCGGGACAAGCACAGCCCCAGCATTTT.

The chain is built from TRBV7-6 and TRBJ1-2; D gene uncertain. Trimming cost V 5 bases and J 2 bases, with 12 bases left between them. This CDR3 is built from 14 residues. The germline V gene encodes CDR1 SGHVS and CDR2 FNYEAQ. CDR3 DNA: TGTGCCAGCAGCCTACAACCGGGGAACTATGGCTACACCTTC. As protein: CASSLQPGNYGYTF.

Note on this clone: The sample carries other DNA sequences with the same CDR3. The chain employs TRBV3-1 (or the pseudogene TRBV3-2) and TRBJ2-7; 9 bases fit TRBD1. The CDR3 spans 13 residues. CDR1 LGHDT and CDR2 YNNKEL come from the germline V gene (reference sequence). J was trimmed by 4 bases and V by 4 bases; bases with no gene match: 2. This CDR3 reads CASSRGQGYEQYF. The CDR3 DNA reads TGTGCCAGCAGCCGGGGACAGGGATACGAGCAGTACTTC.

V is TRBV2 and J is TRBJ2-5; D call uncertain. The CDR3 covers 11 residues. V was clipped by 6 bases and J by 5 bases, with 7 bases between them. Germline loops: CDR1 SNHLY, CDR2 FYNNEI. This CDR3 reads CASSPLETQYF. In DNA, the CDR3 is TGTGCCAGCAGCCCTCTCGAGACCCAGTACTTC. The full variable domain, with the rest looked up from reference TRBV2 and TRBJ2-5, is EPEVTQTPSHQVTQMGQEVILRCVPISNHLYFYWYRQILGQKVEFLVSFYNNEISEKSEIFDDQFSVERPDGSNFTLKIRSTKLEDSAMYFCASSPLETQYFGPGTRLLVL.

This clone came up many times. This sequence joins TRBV7-2 and TRBJ2-1; TRBD1 agrees at 7 bases. The CDR3 consists of 14 residues. Germline V gene lookup returns CDR1 SGHTA and CDR2 FQGNSA. Unmatched junction bases numbered 5, after V lost 5 bases and J lost 4 bases. CDR3 DNA: TGTGCCAGCAGCCATGACAGGGAATACAATGAGCAGTTCTTC. Translation gives CASSHDREYNEQFF.

This clone was observed many times. The V gene is TRBV19, the J gene TRBJ2-2; 13 bases map to TRBD2. The CDR3 contains 17 residues. The V gene end was trimmed by 3 bases and the J gene end by 7 bases; junction bases not matched to a gene: 8. Germline V gives CDR1 LNHDA, CDR2 SQIVND (reference sequence). This CDR3 reads CASSISTSGGASGELFF. The CDR3 region has the DNA TGTGCCAGTAGTATCTCCACTAGCGGGGGGGCAAGCGGGGAGCTGTTTTTT.

The J gene is TRBJ1-4, the V gene TRBV6-6; no firm D call. Germline V gene lookup returns CDR1 MNHNY and CDR2 SVGAGI (reference sequence). V lost 6 bases to trimming and J lost 6 bases, with 11 bases between them. The CDR3 contains 13 residues. The DNA for the CDR3 is TGTGCCAGCAGCCCCGACAAAGATGAAAAACTGTTTTTT. Protein product: CASSPDKDEKLFF.

This sequence joins TRBV4-1 and TRBJ1-1; D not resolved. V lost 0 bases and J lost 4, with 18 bases in between. The CDR3 covers 17 residues. The germline V gene has CDR1 MGHRA and CDR2 YSYEKL. The CDR3 DNA follows: TGCGCCAGCAGCCAAGATCCCCGGCCGAGCGTCGGCACTGAAGCTTTCTTT. It is translated as CASSQDPRPSVGTEAFF.

The chain is built from TRBV28 and TRBJ1-6; no firm D call. The CDR3 has 15 amino acids. Germline CDR1 and CDR2: MDHEN and SYDVKM. V lost 2 bases, J lost 9 bases, and 14 bases lay in between. CDR3 bases: TGTGCCAGCAGTTTAATGGGTCACGGAGGTTCACCCCTCCACTTT. Its protein product is CASSLMGHGGSPLHF.

The rearrangement uses TRBV30 and TRBJ2-7; TRBD1 matches at 7 bases. The CDR3 runs to 18 residues. Trimming removed 0 bases from V and 2 bases from J; junction bases left unmatched: 16. The germline V gene has CDR1 GTSNPN and CDR2 SVGIG (reference sequence). Here the CDR3 DNA reads TGTGCCTGGAGTGTAAGGAACAGTGTGAACAGGGGTACCTACGAGCAGTACTTC. It encodes CAWSVRNSVNRGTYEQYF.

The chain is built from TRBV7-9 and TRBJ1-2; maybe TRBD1 (6 bases). Trimming shortened V by 5 bases and J by 0 bases, and 10 bases separated the two germline ends. Germline V gene data show CDR1 as SEHNR and CDR2 as FQNEAQ (reference sequence). The CDR3 extends over 14 amino acids. In DNA, the CDR3 is TGTGCCAGCAGCATCCGGACAGCTAACTATGGCTACACCTTC. It specifies CASSIRTANYGYTF.

This chain uses TRBV6-1 with TRBJ2-5; 10 bases line up with TRBD2. The CDR3 runs to 16 residues. CDR1 MNHNS and CDR2 SASEGT come from the germline V gene. After removal of 3 bases from V and 2 bases from J, the junction contained 6 bases not matched to a gene. Here the CDR3 reads CASSESIAGGQETQYF. CDR3 sequence (DNA): TGTGCCAGCAGTGAGTCAATAGCGGGGGGACAAGAGACCCAGTACTTC.

V is TRBV5-1 and J is TRBJ2-2, with D possibly matching TRBD2 (7 bases). The CDR3 runs to 14 residues. The V gene lost 4 bases and the J gene lost 4 bases, with 11 bases spanning the gap. Germline CDR1 is SGHRS and CDR2 is YFSETQ. CDR3 sequence reads: CASSGGGVTGELFF. The CDR3 nucleotides read TGCGCCAGCAGCGGAGGGGGGGTCACCGGGGAGCTGTTTTTT.

The chain has TRBV7-7 and TRBJ2-3; D might be TRBD2 (6 bases). This CDR3 has 13 residues. Germline V gene lookup returns CDR1 SSHAT and CDR2 FNYEAQ (reference sequence). The CDR3 protein is CASCSGTTDTQYF. The CDR3 nucleotides are TGTGCTAGCTGTAGCGGAACCACAGATACGCAGTATTTT. Variable domain in full (rest from reference TRBV7-7 and TRBJ2-3): GAGVSQSPRYKVTKRGQDVTLRCDPISSHATLYWYQQALGQGPEFLTYFNYEAQPDKSGLPSDRFSAERPEGSISTLTIQRTEQRDSAMYRCASCSGTTDTQYFGPGTRLTVL.

J is TRBJ2-3 and V is TRBV7-2; 15 bases are a match to TRBD2. The CDR3 totals 20 residues. The ends lost 0 bases at V and 4 bases at J; junction bases unmatched: 11. Germline CDR1 and CDR2: SGHTA and FQGNSA. DNA of the CDR3: TGTGCCAGCAGCTTAGCGCCACCGGGACTAGCGGGGGGCTCCGCAGATACGCAGTATTTT. The encoded protein is CASSLAPPGLAGGSADTQYF.

V and J are TRBV12-3 or TRBV12-4 and TRBJ1-2, with TRBD1 matching over 8 bases. The CDR3 is 13 residues long. The trim removed 5 bases at V and 4 bases at J, leaving 3 bases unmatched. The CDR3 nucleotides are TGTGCCAGCAGTCCGGGACAGGTCTATGGCTACACCTTC. Translating gives CASSPGQVYGYTF.

In its sample, this clone was seen a few times. The chain joins TRBV28 to TRBJ1-6; no firm D call. The CDR3 has 13 residues. With 4 bases removed from V and 9 bases from J, the gap between germline ends came to 10 bases. CDR1 is MDHEN and CDR2 is SYDVKM in the germline V gene. The CDR3 region has the DNA TGTGCCAGCAGTTCCCCCGAGGTTTCACCCCTCCACTTT. The encoded protein is CASSSPEVSPLHF. The whole variable domain, remainder taken from reference TRBV28 and TRBJ1-6, is DVKVTQSSRYLVKRTGEKVFLECVQDMDHENMFWYRQDPGLGLRLIYFSYDVKMKEKGDIPEGYSVSREKKERFSLILESASTNQTSMYLCASSSPEVSPLHFGNGTRLTVT.

The chain has TRBV28 and TRBJ1-2, with D perhaps matching TRBD1 (6 bases). Germline CDR1 and CDR2: MDHEN and SYDVKM. The ends were cut back, 8 bases at V and 2 bases at J, with 18 bases in the middle. The CDR3 has 15 residues. This CDR3 reads CASRPDRTVNYGYTF. The CDR3 region has the DNA TGTGCCAGCCGACCTGACAGGACCGTGAACTATGGCTACACCTTC.

The rearrangement uses TRBV27 and TRBJ1-2; 10 bases align to TRBD1. Trimming cost V 2 bases and J 8 bases; bases outside gene matches: 8. CDR3 length: 15 residues. CDR1 and CDR2 (germline): MNHEY, SMNVEV (reference sequence). The CDR3 loop is CASSLEGQGQRGYTF. CDR3 DNA: TGTGCCAGCAGTTTAGAGGGACAGGGGCAGAGAGGCTACACCTTC.

J is TRBJ1-2 and V is TRBV12-3 or TRBV12-4; D is unresolved. The V end was cut by 1 base, the J end by 3 bases, with 6 bases between. The CDR3 length is 13 residues. This CDR3 is CASSLVADYGYTF. The CDR3 nucleotides read TGTGCCAGCAGTTTAGTGGCAGACTATGGCTACACCTTC.